The 32 T cell receptor beta chains given below trace back to one sample, sequenced in a study of blood T cell repertoires in COVID-19. Sequencing used immunoSEQ multiplex PCR; TCRdb keeps in-frame clones, though not all of them. The sample consists of 310,000 or so clones, about 88% of them appearing once. Material: peripheral blood. The receptors were gathered from a woman younger than 45 with COVID-19, enrolled during active disease.

The gene calls are TRBV7-3 and TRBJ2-1; 11 nucleotides line up with TRBD2. Germline values: CDR1 SGHTA, CDR2 FQGTGA. The CDR3 runs to 15 residues. V lost 6 bases, J lost 5 bases, and 6 bases stayed unmatched. The CDR3 DNA follows: TGTGCCAGCAGTTCAGAGGGACTAGCGGACAATGAGCAGTTCTTC. Encoded protein: CASSSEGLADNEQFF.

The gene calls are TRBV29-1 and TRBJ2-2, with a weak D call TRBD1 (6 bases). Germline-derived CDR1 and CDR2 are SQVTM and ANQGSEA. V was shortened by 2 bases and J by 9 bases, with 7 bases between the two germline ends. CDR3 length equals 11 residues. The CDR3 here is CSVETGWELFF. In nucleotides, the CDR3 is TGCAGCGTTGAAACAGGGTGGGAGCTGTTTTTT.

The count of this clone is one. The gene calls are TRBV5-6 and TRBJ2-7, with 12 nucleotides matching TRBD2. This CDR3 is built from 14 residues. Trimming cost V 3 bases and J 4 bases; bases outside gene matches: 2. The V gene's germline CDR1 is SGHDT and CDR2 YYEEEE. DNA of the CDR3: TGTGCCAGCAGCTGGACTAGCGGGAAATACGAGCAGTACTTC. Protein: CASSWTSGKYEQYF.

Written as DNA, the CDR3 is TGTGCCAGCAGCCAAGATTCGGAGGGGACAGGGGCGAACACCGGGGAGCTGTTTTTT. Amino acids: CASSQDSEGTGANTGELFF. This rearrangement joins TRBV3-1 (or the pseudogene TRBV3-2) to TRBJ2-2; 10 nucleotides agree with TRBD1. The junction had 7 bases not matched to a gene; V was cut back by 0 bases and J by 0 bases. Germline CDR1 is LGHDT and CDR2 is YNNKEL (reference sequence). The CDR3 is 19 residues long.

This clone showed up just once. This sequence joins TRBV6-6 and TRBJ2-3; D may be TRBD2 (6 bases). Trimming removed 2 bases at V and 6 bases at J, with 6 bases between. Germline lookup yields CDR1 MNHNY and CDR2 SVGAGI (reference sequence). The CDR3 is 12 amino acids. The CDR3 nucleotides read TGTGCCAGCAGTTACAGCGGGGATACGCAGTATTTT. This encodes CASSYSGDTQYF.

V gene TRBV12-1 combines with J gene TRBJ2-7; the table calls TRBD2, which could not be checked here. TRBV12-1 counts as a pseudogene. The CDR3 extends over 16 amino acids. The CDR3: CASSFDRDPTEDEQYF. Here the CDR3 DNA reads TGTGCCAGCAGCTTTGACCGGGATCCCACAGAAGACGAGCAGTACTTC.

CDR3 coding DNA: TGTGCCAGCAGTCGGCTAGCGAGCTACGAGCAGTACTTC. Translation: CASSRLASYEQYF. This rearrangement joins TRBV27 to TRBJ2-7; the D gene is possibly TRBD2 (6 bases). V gave up 5 bases and J gave up 3 bases, with 11 bases separating them. There are 13 residues in the CDR3. Germline lookup yields CDR1 MNHEY and CDR2 SMNVEV (reference sequence).

The CDR3 protein is CAWSIPPFGGYTF. The CDR3 DNA follows: TGTGCCTGGAGTATTCCCCCTTTCGGGGGCTACACCTTC. This rearrangement joins TRBV30 to TRBJ1-2; D unresolved. Trimming left V 2 bases short and J 8 bases short, with 15 bases between. CDR3 length: 13 residues. Germline V gives CDR1 GTSNPN, CDR2 SVGIG (reference sequence).

This chain uses TRBV19 with TRBJ1-5; TRBD1 is a possible D gene (5 bases). V gave up 7 bases and J gave up 1 base, with 11 bases separating them. The CDR3 extends over 14 amino acids. In germline, CDR1 is LNHDA, CDR2 SQIVND (reference sequence). CDR3 nucleotide sequence: TGTGCCAGTATGCGGAGGGGAAGCAATCAGCCCCAGCATTTT. The encoded protein is CASMRRGSNQPQHF.

The gene calls are TRBV2 and TRBJ2-1; D is undetermined. From germline, CDR1 is SNHLY and CDR2 FYNNEI. The CDR3 spans 11 residues. V was trimmed by 7 bases and J by 4 bases, leaving 5 bases between them. This CDR3 is CASTRYNEQFF. The CDR3 coding sequence is TGTGCCAGCACGCGGTACAATGAGCAGTTCTTC.

This rearrangement joins TRBV29-1 to TRBJ2-1; the match to TRBD1 covers 10 bases. This CDR3 contains 11 residues. The germline gives CDR1 SQVTM, CDR2 ANQGSEA. CDR3 in DNA: TGCAGGTCCGGGACAGGGGTTGAGCAGTTCTTC. Translating gives CRSGTGVEQFF.

The chain uses TRBV6-5 and TRBJ1-3; tentatively, D is TRBD1 (5 bases). Trimming removed 6 bases at V and 1 base at J, with 13 bases between. The length of the CDR3 is 15 residues. In germline, CDR1 is MNHEY, CDR2 SVGAGI. CDR3 region: CASRGTGLSGNTIYF. The CDR3 bases are TGTGCCAGCAGGGGGACGGGACTTTCTGGAAACACCATATATTTT.

The V call is TRBV28, the J call TRBJ1-5, with 11 bases lining up with TRBD1. This CDR3 region has 15 residues. Trimming removed 6 bases from V and 7 bases from J; junction bases left unmatched: 8. Per germline, CDR1 MDHEN and CDR2 SYDVKM. CDR3 in amino acids: CASSPAGTGGQPQHF. The CDR3 DNA reads as TGTGCCAGCAGCCCTGCGGGGACAGGGGGGCAGCCCCAGCATTTT.

CDR3 nucleotides: TGTGCCAGCAGTTTACAGGGGAGGGAGTACGAGCAGTACTTC. Protein: CASSLQGREYEQYF. The chain combines TRBV27 with TRBJ2-7, with D maybe TRBD2 (7 bases). This CDR3 is 14 amino acids long. Germline CDR1 is MNHEY and CDR2 is SMNVEV (reference sequence). The V end lost 2 bases, the J end lost 4 bases, and 12 bases lay between the germline ends.

This chain joins TRBV7-2 and TRBJ2-2; 9 nucleotides match TRBD2. Germline CDR1 and CDR2: SGHTA and FQGNSA. This CDR3 has 14 amino acids. V trimming: 6 bases; J trimming: 4 bases; junction bases outside the gene matches: 3. The CDR3 nucleotides read TGTGCCAGCAGGCCGACTAGCGGCACCGGGGAGCTGTTTTTT. It is translated as CASRPTSGTGELFF.

This clone was detected only once. The CDR3: CAISESRVTGELFF. CDR3 DNA sequence: TGTGCCATCAGTGAGTCGAGGGTGACCGGGGAGCTGTTTTTT. V is TRBV10-3 and J is TRBJ2-2; maybe TRBD2 (5 bases). Germline CDR1 is ENHRY and CDR2 is SYGVKD. The length of the CDR3 is 14 residues. V lost 0 bases to trimming and J lost 5 bases, with 7 bases between them.

CDR3 residues: CASSPLSGDQETQYF. Here the CDR3 DNA reads TGTGCCAGCAGCCCTCTATCTGGTGATCAAGAGACCCAGTACTTC. The genes are TRBV3-1 (or the pseudogene TRBV3-2) and TRBJ2-5; D is ambiguous. Per germline, CDR1 LGHDT and CDR2 YNNKEL (reference sequence). The CDR3 loop spans 15 amino acids. The V gene lost 4 bases and the J gene lost 2 bases, with 14 bases spanning the gap.

V usage is TRBV6-6 and J usage is TRBJ2-1; 9 bases align to TRBD2. The CDR3 consists of 18 residues. Germline V gene lookup returns CDR1 MNHNY and CDR2 SVGAGI (reference sequence). V lost 5 bases to trimming and J lost 9 bases; unmatched junction nucleotides: 20. In nucleotides, the CDR3 is TGTGCCAGCAGTCACCCCGGACTAGCGCAAAGGAGATTCGGTGAGCAGTTCTTC. It yields the protein CASSHPGLAQRRFGEQFF.

V gene TRBV9 combines with J gene TRBJ1-2; 7 bases are a match to TRBD1. Trimming removed 0 bases from V and 4 bases from J; junction bases left unmatched: 6. The CDR3 spans 15 residues. Germline V CDR1 and CDR2: SGDLS, YYNGEE. The CDR3 DNA is TGTGCCAGCAGCGTAGCAGGGGGACAGCCCTATGGCTACACCTTC. This translates into CASSVAGGQPYGYTF.

The CDR3 loop reads CASSEQGPGANVLTF. Here the CDR3 DNA reads TGTGCCAGCAGTGAACAGGGGCCTGGGGCCAACGTCCTGACTTTC. The V gene is TRBV2, the J gene TRBJ2-6, with a possible D match to TRBD1 (6 bases). The CDR3 contains 15 residues. Trimming took 2 bases from V and 2 from J, leaving 7 bases between them. Germline V gene lookup returns CDR1 SNHLY and CDR2 FYNNEI. Looking up the rest from reference TRBV2 and TRBJ2-6 gives the full variable domain: EPEVTQTPSHQVTQMGQEVILRCVPISNHLYFYWYRQILGQKVEFLVSFYNNEISEKSEIFDDQFSVERPDGSNFTLKIRSTKLEDSAMYFCASSEQGPGANVLTFGAGSRLTVL.

This chain joins TRBV4-3 and TRBJ2-3; 7 nucleotides align to TRBD1. Germline V gene lookup returns CDR1 LGHNA and CDR2 YSLEER. J was trimmed by 0 bases and V by 0 bases; bases with no gene match: 6. There are 17 residues in the CDR3. The CDR3 DNA reads as TGCGCCAGCAGCCAAGATGGGAACAGGGGAAGCACAGATACGCAGTATTTT. It specifies CASSQDGNRGSTDTQYF.

This clone has only a few counts. Other DNA sequences in the sample encode the same CDR3. This chain joins TRBV5-1 and TRBJ1-6, with D tentatively TRBD1 (6 bases). CDR1 and CDR2 (germline): SGHRS, YFSETQ. The CDR3 runs to 15 residues. V shed 0 bases and J shed 6 bases, with 10 bases lying between them. The CDR3 is CASSLDRVGNSPLHF. In DNA, the CDR3 is TGCGCCAGCAGCTTGGACAGGGTTGGTAATTCACCCCTCCACTTT.

This chain joins TRBV15 and TRBJ2-7, with TRBD1 matching 7 bases. The ends lost 7 bases at V and 0 bases at J; junction bases unmatched: 12. Germline V lookup: CDR1 LNHNV, CDR2 YYDKDF (reference sequence). The CDR3 has 16 residues. The CDR3 coding sequence is TGTGCCACCACCGTTGGACAGGCCCCGAGCTCCTACGAGCAGTACTTC. Translated, it gives CATTVGQAPSSYEQYF.

The rearrangement joins TRBV12-3 or TRBV12-4 to TRBJ2-5; D not certain. V was cut by 7 bases and J by 6 bases, with 12 bases left in between. The CDR3 length is 12 residues. CDR3 nucleotide sequence: TGTGCCAGCAAAATCGGAGATCAGACCCAGTACTTC. Residues: CASKIGDQTQYF.

The chain couples TRBV4-1 to TRBJ1-4, with D perhaps matching TRBD1 (6 bases). CDR1 is MGHRA and CDR2 is YSYEKL in the germline V gene. The V and J ends lost 4 bases and 2 bases respectively, with 14 bases between them. CDR3 length: 16 residues. CDR3 sequence (DNA): TGCGCCAGCAGCCGGGACACCCCCCGGACTAATGAAAAACTGTTTTTT. It specifies CASSRDTPRTNEKLFF.

This clone has only a few counts. The chain uses TRBV5-1 and TRBJ1-4, with 7 bases matching TRBD1. The CDR3 is 17 residues long. Losses at the gene ends were 4 bases for V and 7 bases for J; bases not matched to a gene: 16. Germline CDR1 SGHRS, CDR2 YFSETQ. CDR3 DNA: TGCGCCAGCAGCCCCCGGCGGACAGGCCGCGAAAGTGAAAAACTGTTTTTT. Translation gives CASSPRRTGRESEKLFF.

The genes are TRBV5-1 and TRBJ1-1; D is perhaps TRBD1 (6 bases). Trimming stripped 4 bases from V and 4 bases from J, with 14 bases between. CDR1 SGHRS and CDR2 YFSETQ come from the germline V gene. The CDR3 has 14 residues. DNA of the CDR3: TGCGCCAGCAGCGCCACACAGGGTCCCACTGAAGCTTTCTTT. Translation gives CASSATQGPTEAFF.

The chain couples TRBV9 to TRBJ2-3, with 10 bases that match TRBD1. In germline, CDR1 is SGDLS, CDR2 YYNGEE. This CDR3 has 14 residues. V was pared by 3 bases and J by 5 bases, with 3 bases of the junction left unmatched. The CDR3 is CASSGRTGGDTQYF. The DNA for the CDR3 is TGTGCCAGCAGCGGAAGGACAGGGGGAGATACGCAGTATTTT. Complete variable domain (other parts from reference TRBV9 and TRBJ2-3): DSGVTQTPKHLITATGQRVTLRCSPRSGDLSVYWYQQSLDQGLQFLIQYYNGEERAKGNILERFSAQQFPDLHSELNLSSLELGDSALYFCASSGRTGGDTQYFGPGTRLTVL.

V gene TRBV9 combines with J gene TRBJ2-3, with TRBD2 matching over 7 bases. Germline V gene data show CDR1 as SGDLS and CDR2 as YYNGEE. CDR3 length: 14 amino acids. The trim removed 6 bases at V and 2 bases at J, leaving 6 bases unmatched. DNA for the CDR3: TGTGCCAGCACCCCTAGCGGCCACACAGATACGCAGTATTTT. Its protein is CASTPSGHTDTQYF.

The chain uses TRBV3-1 (or the pseudogene TRBV3-2) and TRBJ1-2; D remains ambiguous. V lost 3 bases and J lost 5, with 13 bases in between. Germline loops: CDR1 LGHDT, CDR2 YNNKEL (reference sequence). This CDR3 region has 14 residues. CDR3 sequence reads: CASSHVGGRYGYTF. The CDR3 DNA follows: TGTGCCAGCAGCCATGTGGGCGGGCGGTATGGCTACACCTTC.

The chain's CDR3 is CASGRRGQPQHF. The CDR3 nucleotides read TGTGCCAGTGGGAGGAGAGGGCAGCCCCAGCATTTT. The chain combines TRBV7-9 with TRBJ1-5, with D unclear. This CDR3 is built from 12 residues. Germline V gives CDR1 SEHNR, CDR2 FQNEAQ (reference sequence). V was trimmed by 9 bases and J by 7 bases, leaving 13 bases between them.

The V and J genes are TRBV27 and TRBJ1-3, with a tentative D call TRBD1 (6 bases). CDR3 length: 15 residues. Looked up from germline, CDR1 is MNHEY and CDR2 is SMNVEV (reference sequence). The V and J ends lost 1 base and 0 bases respectively, with 7 bases between them. CDR3 DNA sequence: TGTGCCAGCAGTTTATTAGGGGGCTCTGGAAACACCATATATTTT. Amino acid sequence: CASSLLGGSGNTIYF.